This TCR beta chain was captured in a study of blood T cell repertoires in COVID-19. Here immunoSEQ multiplex PCR was the method, and the copy in TCRdb shows in-frame clones only, minus some. The sample has about 430,000 clones; roughly 84% are singletons. Per the germline V gene, CDR1 is SGHNT and CDR2 is YENEEA. CDR3 size: 14 residues. Trimming pared 1 base from V and 4 bases from J, leaving 11 bases between. This chain uses TRBV11-3 with TRBJ2-7; D gene unclear. Sample: PBMCs or T cells enriched from blood (not recorded which). The sequence was collected from a young woman who had been exposed to COVID-19. Here the CDR3 reads CASSLGVPRYEQYF. In nucleotides, the CDR3 is TGTGCCAGCAGCTTAGGCGTGCCTCGTTACGAGCAGTACTTC.